A selection of T cell receptor beta chains follows, all from one sample in a study of T cells in Graves' hyperthyroidism and ophthalmopathy. TCRdb used MiXCR to reprocess the multiplex PCR reads, holding one entry per CDR3 protein. The repertoire holds roughly 500,000 distinct CDR3 sequences, 22% seen once, with about 53% in the top ten. Sample: blood. The origin of the receptors is a woman in her 70s with Graves' ophthalmopathy. CDR3s include the opening cysteine and the closing phenylalanine or tryptophan. A D gene is named only where the DNA matches it firmly. Clone size is stated in some rows and not others, as once, few, many or a class when expanded.

clone_size d_call j_call v_call cdr3_aa cdr3_nt
NA NA TRBJ1-1 TRBV28 CASKETWGIEAFF TGTGCCAGCAAAGAGACTTGGGGAATAGAAGCTTTCTTT
NA NA TRBJ2-7 TRBV20-1 CSARDPGRSSYEQYF TGCAGTGCTAGAGATCCGGGACGCAGTTCCTACGAGCAGTACTTC
few NA TRBJ2-3 TRBV7-2 CASSLGVAGTDTQYF TGTGCCAGCAGCTTAGGAGTAGCTGGGACAGATACGCAGTATTTT
few NA TRBJ2-7 TRBV11-1 CASSYRRGLNYEQYF TGTGCCAGCAGCTACCGCCGGGGACTGAACTACGAGCAGTACTTC
NA NA TRBJ2-5 TRBV30 CAWTGTFPFFQETQYF TGTGCCTGGACAGGGACCTTCCCCTTTTTCCAAGAGACCCAGTACTTC
NA NA TRBJ2-7 TRBV6-1 CASSPRGGNSYEQYF TGTGCCAGCAGTCCCAGGGGGGGAAACTCCTACGAGCAGTACTTC
many NA TRBJ2-5 TRBV10-3 CASGVRDEETQYF TGTGCCTCCGGAGTCAGGGATGAGGAGACCCAGTACTTC
many TRBD1 TRBJ1-5 TRBV28 CASSRGTGTVQPQHF TGTGCCAGCAGTCGCGGGACAGGGACCGTTCAGCCCCAGCATTTT
few NA TRBJ1-4 TRBV28 CASSLDPGSEKLFF TGTGCCAGCAGTTTGGACCCCGGGAGTGAAAAACTGTTTTTT
few NA TRBJ2-1 TRBV6-1 CASSEKWASAAPYNEQFF TGTGCCAGCAGTGAAAAATGGGCCTCAGCGGCCCCCTACAATGAGCAGTTCTTC
many NA TRBJ1-5 TRBV2 CASSEQDLGNQPQHF TGTGCCAGCAGTGAACAGGACTTGGGCAATCAGCCCCAGCATTTT
few TRBD1 TRBJ2-1 TRBV10-2 CASSSGQGVGEQFF TGCGCCAGCAGCTCGGGACAGGGTGTTGGTGAGCAGTTCTTC
NA NA TRBJ1-4 TRBV10-3 CAISDRTTAGKLFF TGTGCCATCAGTGACAGGACAACGGCAGGAAAACTGTTTTTT
many NA TRBJ2-3 TRBV12-5 CASGTGRAETLDTQYF TGTGCTAGTGGCACGGGTAGGGCCGAGACCTTGGATACGCAGTATTTT
NA NA TRBJ1-1 TRBV11-2 CASSLGLGDTEAFF TGTGCCAGCAGCCTTGGTTTAGGGGACACTGAAGCTTTCTTT
few NA TRBJ1-4 TRBV7-2 CASSLGPNEKLFF TGTGCCAGCAGCTTGGGTCCCAATGAAAAACTGTTTTTT
NA NA TRBJ1-2 TRBV30 CAWSVTGRVYGYTF TGTGCCTGGAGTGTTACAGGGCGAGTATATGGCTACACCTTC
few NA TRBJ2-5 TRBV6-1 CASRSGVGETQYF TGTGCCAGCAGGTCAGGGGTAGGAGAGACCCAGTACTTC
many TRBD2 TRBJ2-2 TRBV15 CATSRLAGEVGELFF TGTGCCACCAGCAGATTAGCGGGAGAGGTCGGGGAGCTGTTTTTT
few NA TRBJ1-4 TRBV13 CASSLRGTEKLFF TGTGCCAGCAGCTTAAGGGGGACGGAAAAACTGTTTTTT
many TRBD2 TRBJ2-1 TRBV11-2 CASSYILAGAGPRSYNEQFF TGTGCCAGCAGCTACATTCTAGCGGGTGCCGGGCCCCGCTCCTACAATGAGCAGTTCTTC
NA NA TRBJ1-2 TRBV20-1 CSGGTEVYGYTF TGCAGTGGAGGGACGGAAGTCTATGGCTACACCTTC
NA TRBD2 TRBJ2-7 TRBV6-1 CASSYNSGRPSYEQYF TGTGCCAGCAGTTATAATAGCGGGCGACCTTCCTACGAGCAGTACTTC
NA TRBD1 TRBJ1-1 TRBV9 CASSVGDRGSWDTEAFF TGTGCCAGCAGCGTAGGTGACAGGGGTTCTTGGGACACTGAAGCTTTCTTT
many NA TRBJ2-7 TRBV11-2 CASSPMGSFSYEQYF TGTGCCAGCAGCCCGATGGGGAGTTTCTCCTACGAGCAGTACTTC
NA TRBD2 TRBJ2-2 TRBV20-1 CSAKQVPGLAGDGGELFF TGCAGTGCTAAACAAGTACCGGGACTAGCGGGAGATGGCGGGGAGCTGTTTTTT
few TRBD1 TRBJ1-4 TRBV20-1 CSAIGTGDNEKLFF TGCAGTGCTATCGGGACAGGTGATAATGAAAAACTGTTTTTT
NA NA TRBJ2-7 TRBV4-1 CASSLEDGGYEQYF TGCGCCAGCAGTCTTGAGGACGGAGGCTACGAGCAGTACTTC
NA NA TRBJ2-3 TRBV30 CAWSVSRIADTQYF TGTGCCTGGAGTGTGTCGAGGATCGCAGATACGCAGTATTTT
NA NA TRBJ1-5 TRBV27 CASSFFGPDSNQPQHF TGTGCCAGCAGTTTTTTCGGACCGGATAGCAATCAGCCCCAGCATTTT
NA NA TRBJ2-1 TRBV20-1 CSASLYNEQFF TGCAGTGCTAGTCTTTACAATGAGCAGTTCTTC
NA NA TRBJ1-6 TRBV19 CASSISGTNSPLHF TGTGCCAGTAGTATTTCAGGGACGAATTCACCCCTCCACTTT